These T cell receptor beta chains were read from a single sample in a study of blood T cell repertoires in COVID-19. The protocol was immunoSEQ multiplex PCR, while the TCRdb copy is restricted to in-frame clones and leaves out a portion. The repertoire holds about 210,000 clones, with approximately 86% as singletons. Sequenced: peripheral blood. These receptors originate from a young man with active or convalescent COVID-19. CDR3s include the opening cysteine and the closing phenylalanine or tryptophan. The order of the fields is D gene, J gene, clone size, V gene, CDR3 protein, CDR3 DNA. The D gene is left open where the match is weak. The size of a clone is reported for some rows only, either as once, few or many, or as a class for expanded clones.

D: TRBD1; J: TRBJ1-2; size: once; V: TRBV10-3; CDR3: CAISAGDRVGGYTF; DNA: TGTGCCATCAGTGCAGGGGACAGGGTCGGGGGCTACACCTTC
D: .; J: TRBJ2-1; size: .; V: TRBV6-4; CDR3: CASSEEEADYNEQFF; DNA: TGTGCCAGCAGTGAGGAGGAGGCCGACTACAATGAGCAGTTCTTC
D: .; J: TRBJ1-2; size: .; V: TRBV18; CDR3: CASSPQAGGYGYTF; DNA: TGTGCCAGCTCACCGCAAGCGGGGGGATATGGCTACACCTTC
D: TRBD2; J: TRBJ2-1; size: .; V: TRBV20-1; CDR3: CSASGLAESDDEQFF; DNA: TGCAGTGCTAGTGGGCTAGCGGAAAGTGACGATGAGCAGTTCTTC
D: TRBD2; J: TRBJ2-3; size: once; V: TRBV29-1; CDR3: CSAGVLAGGQGTQYF; DNA: TGCAGCGCCGGGGTACTAGCGGGAGGTCAGGGTACGCAGTATTTT
D: TRBD2; J: TRBJ2-7; size: .; V: TRBV2; CDR3: CASTLAGVGYEQYF; DNA: TGTGCCAGCACCCTAGCGGGAGTGGGCTACGAGCAGTACTTC
D: .; J: TRBJ1-3; size: once; V: TRBV28; CDR3: CASCLRLGNTIYF; DNA: TGTGCCAGCTGCCTACGGTTAGGAAACACCATATATTTT
D: TRBD2; J: TRBJ2-3; size: .; V: TRBV9; CDR3: CASSGQRGGSTDTQYF; DNA: TGTGCCAGCAGCGGCCAGCGGGGGGGGTCCACAGATACGCAGTATTTT
D: .; J: TRBJ2-1; size: .; V: TRBV6-5; CDR3: CASSFSPLPYNEQFF; DNA: TGTGCCAGCAGTTTCTCTCCCCTACCCTACAATGAGCAGTTCTTC
D: .; J: TRBJ2-1; size: .; V: TRBV24-1; CDR3: CATSAPGGTTNEQFF; DNA: TGTGCCACCAGTGCCCCAGGCGGGACCACCAATGAGCAGTTCTTC
D: .; J: TRBJ1-1; size: few; V: TRBV29-1; CDR3: CSVLLGYSTEAFF; DNA: TGCAGCGTTCTGTTGGGCTATAGCACTGAAGCTTTCTTT
D: TRBD2; J: TRBJ2-1; size: .; V: TRBV6-1; CDR3: CASSARGLAALYNEQFF; DNA: TGTGCCAGCAGTGCAAGGGGACTAGCCGCCCTATACAATGAGCAGTTCTTC
D: .; J: TRBJ1-3; size: .; V: TRBV6-5; CDR3: CASSRVGQDIHF; DNA: TGTGCCAGCAGTCGGGTGGGGCAGGACATCCATTTT
D: .; J: TRBJ2-7; size: many; V: TRBV7-9; CDR3: CASSFFGVGAEQYF; DNA: TGTGCCAGCAGTTTTTTCGGGGTGGGGGCCGAGCAGTACTTC
D: TRBD2; J: TRBJ2-3; size: .; V: TRBV6-6; CDR3: CASSRTSGADTQYF; DNA: TGTGCCAGCAGCCGGACTAGCGGGGCAGATACGCAGTATTTT
D: TRBD2; J: TRBJ2-1; size: .; V: TRBV7-8; CDR3: CASSLGLAANEQFF; DNA: TGTGCCAGCAGCTTAGGACTAGCGGCCAATGAGCAGTTCTTC
D: TRBD2; J: TRBJ2-7; size: .; V: TRBV11-2; CDR3: CASSPGGELGSYEQYF; DNA: TGTGCCAGCAGCCCGGGGGGGGAATTGGGTTCCTACGAGCAGTACTTC
D: TRBD2; J: TRBJ2-5; size: .; V: TRBV9; CDR3: CASSAAGTSGRARQETQYF; DNA: TGTGCCAGCAGTGCCGCGGGGACTAGCGGGAGGGCCCGCCAAGAGACCCAGTACTTC
D: .; J: TRBJ1-5; size: .; V: TRBV27; CDR3: CASSFPHQPQHF; DNA: TGTGCCAGCAGTTTTCCTCATCAGCCCCAGCATTTT
D: TRBD1; J: TRBJ2-1; size: .; V: TRBV7-3; CDR3: CASSPGTGKYNEQFF; DNA: TGTGCCAGCAGCCCCGGGACAGGGAAATACAATGAGCAGTTCTTC
D: .; J: TRBJ2-7; size: .; V: TRBV6-1; CDR3: CASSEGRAGTIDEQYF; DNA: TGTGCCAGCAGTGAAGGTCGCGCGGGAACCATCGACGAGCAGTACTTC
D: TRBD1; J: TRBJ1-2; size: few; V: TRBV30; CDR3: CAWGTGSPSGNYGYTF; DNA: TGTGCCTGGGGGACAGGTTCCCCTTCGGGGAACTATGGCTACACCTTC
D: TRBD2; J: TRBJ2-1; size: .; V: TRBV10-2; CDR3: CASSRGGLAGRGRNEQFF; DNA: TGCGCCAGCAGCCGGGGGGGACTAGCGGGGAGGGGGCGCAATGAGCAGTTCTTC
D: TRBD2; J: TRBJ2-2; size: .; V: TRBV10-3; CDR3: CATQAGVGTGELFF; DNA: TGTGCCACCCAAGCGGGAGTGGGCACCGGGGAGCTGTTTTTT